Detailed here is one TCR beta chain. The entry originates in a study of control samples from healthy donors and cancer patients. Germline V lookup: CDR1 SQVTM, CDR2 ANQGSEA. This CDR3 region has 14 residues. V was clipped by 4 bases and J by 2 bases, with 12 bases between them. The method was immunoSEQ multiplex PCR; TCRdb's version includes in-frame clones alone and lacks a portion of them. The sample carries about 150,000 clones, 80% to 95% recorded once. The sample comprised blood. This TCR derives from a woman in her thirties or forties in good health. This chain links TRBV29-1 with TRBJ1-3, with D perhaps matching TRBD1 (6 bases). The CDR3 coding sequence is TGCAGCGTTGTCCAGGGGTTCCCTGGAAACACCATATATTTT. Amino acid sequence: CSVVQGFPGNTIYF.